Included here is one TCR beta chain sequence, with context. This clonotype was found many times. The clone's antigen remains unknown. No base-level quality is on record; no much larger clone is a single base apart. Libraries were made using multiplex PCR. Sequencing was carried out with an Illumina HiSeq 2500. TCRbeta libraries were built by three rounds of nested PCR using primers (Table S4), following protocols modified from ARM-PCR. Before sequencing, PCR products in the 200-500 bp range were cut out of the gel and cleaned up using the QIAquick gel extraction kit. As for the authors' bioinformatics: Reads were cleaned using Trimmomatic, were merged into complete CDR3 sequences using FLASH, and were assigned to V(D)J germline segments using MiTCR. Clonal diversity was calculated as the inverse Simpson's index using VDJtools. In-frame sequences without a premature stop codon were defined as productive reads. The public reads were reprocessed in TCRdb via fastp at Q25 and MiXCR, keeping in-frame beta chains. Entries are consolidated by CDR3 protein sequence, retaining the most common genes and DNA. The V and J calls come from TCRdb's annotation, not from the publication. This sample lists some 100,000 distinct CDR3 sequences; about 64% were detected once. Around 19% of the sample is taken by the ten largest.

RNA was extracted from bulk unsorted tissue and checked for quality with a NanoDrop ND-1000 and an Agilent 2100. The normal lung samples consisted of distant non-tumor tissue collected more than 3 cm from the tumor edge. All donors had newly diagnosed lung cancer, had not received prior chemotherapy, and were admitted for thoracic surgery in China between August and November 2014. Anyone who had undergone radiotherapy or chemotherapy before, or who had another cancer at the same time, was left out of the study. Pieces of surgical tissue measuring roughly 1-2.3 cm3 were kept in RNAlater solution and stored at -80 degrees C until use. The CDR3 covers 13 residues, taking in both the cysteine and the phenylalanine. Only the CDR3 region is kept as DNA, spanning 39 bases read in frame from base 1. Trimming takes 8 bases from V and 0 bases from J, and the germline ends sit 12 bases apart. CDR1 is given as DFQATT and CDR2 as SNEGSKA, both from the germline V gene (reference sequence).

The record originates from a study of tumor and adjacent non-tumor tissue in lung cancer (dated by TCRdb to the late 2010s). Background on the whole study: Of the cohort, about 11 patients had adenocarcinoma, 2 had squamous cell carcinoma and 1 had small cell lung cancer. Among the roughly 15 patients, ages ranged from roughly 31 to 85 years, roughly ten were men and 5 were women, and disease was TNM stage I to III. Sequencing generated a total of more than 95 million productive TCRbeta reads, averaging roughly 3.9 million reads per sample. The study compared bulk TCRbeta repertoires from lung tumor tissue and matched distant non-tumor lung tissue of about 14 lung cancer patients. TCRbeta CDR3 sequencing was performed on thirty paired specimens, with one tumor sample and one normal lung sample collected per patient. Paper-wide results and their limitations: The top 100 clones accounted for a significantly larger cumulative portion of the repertoire in normal lung than in tumor tissue. Younger patients had significantly higher TCR diversity, and higher tumor TCR diversity was associated with shorter overall and disease-free survival. Only approximately 14 patients were included in the cohort, and the need for larger samples and more detailed clinical data was noted by the authors. Peripheral blood was not sequenced, so blood TCRbeta repertoires were not examined in the lung cancer patients of the study. Tumor tissue showed significantly higher TCR diversity (inverse Simpson) than normal lung tissue, at 431.37 vs 166.20 (P = 0.0075, Mann-Whitney U test). The sequencing platform is not named in the methods, and unique molecular identifiers are not mentioned.

The specimen sequenced was distant non-tumor lung tissue. The chain uses TRBV20-1 and TRBJ2-3; a weak D assignment points to TRBD2 (5 bases agree). This receptor was obtained from a man aged 60-69 years with non-small cell lung cancer. The nucleotide sequence reads as follows: TGCAGTTTCGGACTTTTTAGCACAGATACGCAGTATTTT. The translation is CSFGLFSTDTQYF.